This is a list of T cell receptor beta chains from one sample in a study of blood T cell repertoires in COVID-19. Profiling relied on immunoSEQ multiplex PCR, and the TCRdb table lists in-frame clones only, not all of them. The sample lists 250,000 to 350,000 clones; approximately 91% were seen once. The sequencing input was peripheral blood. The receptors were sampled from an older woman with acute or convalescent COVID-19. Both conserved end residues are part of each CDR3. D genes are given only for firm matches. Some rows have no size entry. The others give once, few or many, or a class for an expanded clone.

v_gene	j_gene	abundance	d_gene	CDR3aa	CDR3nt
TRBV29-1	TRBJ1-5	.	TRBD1	CSVAPDRGNQPQHF	TGCAGCGTTGCCCCGGACAGGGGAAATCAGCCCCAGCATTTT
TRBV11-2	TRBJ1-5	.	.	CASSSRTEVNQPQHF	TGTGCCAGCAGCTCAAGAACAGAAGTAAATCAGCCCCAGCATTTT
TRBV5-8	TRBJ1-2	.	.	CASSLIEIYGYTF	TGTGCCAGCAGCTTGATAGAGATCTATGGCTACACCTTC
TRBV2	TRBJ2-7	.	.	CASREQGHEQYF	TGTGCCAGCAGAGAACAGGGCCACGAGCAGTACTTC
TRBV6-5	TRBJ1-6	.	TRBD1	CASSSTGGAYNSPLHF	TGTGCCAGCAGTTCTACAGGGGGCGCTTATAATTCACCCCTCCACTTT
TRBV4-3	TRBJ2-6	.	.	CASSQGLQGSGANVLTF	TGCGCCAGCAGCCAAGGGTTACAGGGATCTGGGGCCAACGTCCTGACTTTC
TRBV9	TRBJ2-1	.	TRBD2	CASSVAGTSGGHNEQFF	TGTGCCAGCAGCGTAGCGGGGACTAGCGGGGGGCACAATGAGCAGTTCTTC
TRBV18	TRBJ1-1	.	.	CASSATGNTEAFF	TGTGCCAGCTCAGCGACAGGGAACACTGAAGCTTTCTTT
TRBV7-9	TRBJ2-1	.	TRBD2	CASTSWRELNEQFF	TGTGCCAGCACCTCGTGGCGGGAGCTCAATGAGCAGTTCTTC
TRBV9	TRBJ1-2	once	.	CASSPEVGGPGYGYTF	TGTGCCAGCAGCCCCGAGGTCGGGGGACCTGGCTATGGCTACACCTTC
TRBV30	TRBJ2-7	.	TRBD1	CAWRPQGARYEQYF	TGTGCCTGGAGGCCTCAGGGGGCGAGATACGAGCAGTACTTC
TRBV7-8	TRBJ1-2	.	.	CASNDGGYGYTF	TGTGCCAGCAACGACGGGGGGTATGGCTACACCTTC
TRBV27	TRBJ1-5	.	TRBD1	CASSLDSTGKQPQHF	TGTGCCAGCAGTCTAGATTCGACAGGGAAGCAGCCCCAGCATTTT
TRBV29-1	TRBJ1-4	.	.	CSVGDSSNEKLFF	TGCAGCGTTGGTGACAGCTCTAATGAAAAACTGTTTTTT
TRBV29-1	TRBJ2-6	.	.	CSVDSSAGANVLTF	TGCAGCGTTGACTCGAGTGCCGGGGCCAACGTCCTGACTTTC
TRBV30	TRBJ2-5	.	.	CAWTRKETQYF	TGTGCCTGGACGCGGAAAGAGACCCAGTACTTC
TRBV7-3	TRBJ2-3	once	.	CASSTDRTDTQYF	TGTGCCAGCAGCACCGACAGGACCGATACGCAGTATTTT
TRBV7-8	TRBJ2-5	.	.	CASSRSRGDQETQYF	TGTGCCAGCAGCCGAAGCAGGGGGGACCAAGAGACCCAGTACTTC
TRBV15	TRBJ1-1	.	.	CATSRDRGGAFF	TGTGCCACCAGCAGAGATCGGGGGGGAGCTTTCTTT
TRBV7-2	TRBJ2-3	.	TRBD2	CASSLERGGLTQYF	TGTGCCAGCAGCTTAGAGCGGGGGGGCCTTACGCAGTATTTT
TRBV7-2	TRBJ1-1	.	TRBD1	CASSRDSYTEAFF	TGTGCCAGCAGCAGGGACAGTTACACTGAAGCTTTCTTT
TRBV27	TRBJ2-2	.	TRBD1	CASTLRGRSGELFF	TGTGCCAGCACTCTAAGGGGGCGATCCGGGGAGCTGTTTTTT
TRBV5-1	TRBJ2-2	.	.	CASSLVLTGELFF	TGCGCCAGCAGCTTGGTCCTCACCGGGGAGCTGTTTTTT
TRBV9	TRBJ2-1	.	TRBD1	CASSVGSTGGLGNEQFF	TGTGCCAGCAGCGTCGGGTCTACAGGGGGCCTGGGTAATGAGCAGTTCTTC
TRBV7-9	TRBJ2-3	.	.	CASSLAEGRVYF	TGTGCCAGCAGCTTAGCAGAAGGGAGAGTGTATTTT
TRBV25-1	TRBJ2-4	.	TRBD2	CASSAPGLGDIQYF	TGTGCCAGCAGTGCCCCCGGACTAGGAGACATTCAGTACTTC
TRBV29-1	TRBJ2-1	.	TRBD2	CSVEEWRGGPNEQFF	TGCAGCGTTGAGGAATGGCGGGGGGGCCCCAATGAGCAGTTCTTC
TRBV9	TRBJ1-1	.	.	CASSATGHMNTEAFF	TGTGCCAGCAGCGCAACGGGACACATGAACACTGAAGCTTTCTTT
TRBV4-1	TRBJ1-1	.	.	CASSQEARRGTEAFF	TGCGCCAGCAGCCAAGAGGCCAGGCGGGGCACTGAAGCTTTCTTT
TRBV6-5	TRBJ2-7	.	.	CASSYLLDSAYEQYF	TGTGCCAGCAGTTATCTCCTGGACAGTGCCTACGAGCAGTACTTC
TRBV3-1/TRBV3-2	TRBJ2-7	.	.	CASSPAGSEGYEQYF	TGTGCCAGCAGCCCAGCAGGCAGCGAGGGCTACGAGCAGTACTTC
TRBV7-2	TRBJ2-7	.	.	CASSLRSVYEQYF	TGTGCCAGCAGCTTACGGTCTGTCTACGAGCAGTACTTC
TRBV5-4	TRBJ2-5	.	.	CASSLTILGRETQYF	TGTGCCAGCAGCCTCACGATTCTAGGGAGGGAGACCCAGTACTTC
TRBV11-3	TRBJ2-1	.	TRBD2	CASSLGPSGAYNEQFF	TGTGCCAGCAGCTTAGGACCCAGCGGGGCATACAATGAGCAGTTCTTC
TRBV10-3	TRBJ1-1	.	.	CAIRGGLLNTEAFF	TGTGCCATCAGGGGAGGGCTTTTGAACACTGAAGCTTTCTTT
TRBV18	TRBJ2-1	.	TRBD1	CASSPSGTGGYEQFF	TGTGCCAGCTCACCTTCCGGGACAGGGGGTTATGAGCAGTTCTTC
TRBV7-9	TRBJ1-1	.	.	CASSLGGQTEAFF	TGTGCCAGCAGCTTAGGAGGTCAGACTGAAGCTTTCTTT
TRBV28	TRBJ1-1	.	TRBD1	CASSRGQYDEAFF	TGTGCCAGCAGCAGGGGACAGTACGATGAAGCTTTCTTT
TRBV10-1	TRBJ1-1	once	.	CASLECGTEAFF	TGCGCCAGCCTAGAGTGCGGCACTGAAGCTTTCTTT
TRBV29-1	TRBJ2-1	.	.	CSVERRYNEQFF	TGCAGCGTTGAACGGAGGTACAATGAGCAGTTCTTC
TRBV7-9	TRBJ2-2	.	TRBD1	CASRLQGANTGELFF	TGTGCCAGCAGACTACAGGGGGCGAACACCGGGGAGCTGTTTTTT
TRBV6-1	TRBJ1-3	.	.	CASSESVGANTIYF	TGTGCCAGCAGTGAATCTGTGGGGGCTAACACCATATATTTT
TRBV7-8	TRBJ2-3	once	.	CASSLASGSSTDTQYF	TGTGCCAGCAGCTTAGCAAGCGGGTCTAGCACAGATACGCAGTATTTT
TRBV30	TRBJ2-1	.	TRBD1	CAWSTDREIDEQFF	TGTGCCTGGAGCACGGACAGGGAGATCGATGAGCAGTTCTTC
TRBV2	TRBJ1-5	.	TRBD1	CASRMGQGQPQHF	TGTGCCAGCAGGATGGGACAGGGGCAGCCCCAGCATTTT
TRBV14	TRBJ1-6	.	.	CASSQVGKGSPLHF	TGTGCCAGCAGCCAAGTTGGGAAGGGGTCACCCCTCCACTTT